This T cell receptor beta chain was captured in a study of blood T cell repertoires in COVID-19. Background on the study: Samples came from the United States, Italy and Spain, spanning acute and convalescent COVID-19.

Germline assignment: CDR1 SQVTM and CDR2 ANQGSEA. Trimming pared 1 base from V and 3 bases from J, leaving 12 bases between. The CDR3 sequence is 15 residues long. Here immunoSEQ multiplex PCR was the method, and the copy in TCRdb shows in-frame clones only, minus some. The table lists 200,000 to 300,000 clones, around 90% of them singletons. Only one count was recorded for this clone. Participant reports of clinical history set cohort assignment. Sequencing was done on a sample of PBMCs or T cells enriched from blood (not recorded which). The chain combines TRBV29-1 with TRBJ1-4; tentatively, D is TRBD1 (5 bases). The origin of this receptor is a woman aged 25 to 39 with acute COVID-19. CDR3: CSVEVRREANEKLFF. The CDR3 DNA reads as TGCAGCGTTGAAGTTCGCAGGGAGGCTAATGAAAAACTGTTTTTT.